The 2 T cell receptor beta chains below come from one sample, sequenced in a study of OX40 agonist ivuxolimab in advanced cancers. The assay was immunoSEQ multiplex PCR, and TCRdb's table has in-frame clones only and misses some. The sample holds about 72,000 clones; about 90% are singletons and the top ten take over 2.5%. The sequenced sample was CD4+ or CD8+ T cells sorted from blood, obtained in a trial of the OX40 agonist ivuxolimab. These receptors were obtained from an adult with an advanced solid tumor such as melanoma, head and neck, liver or kidney cancer.

This clone was counted a single time. This chain links TRBV5-5 with TRBJ2-3, with D unresolved. Trimming took 4 bases from V and 5 from J, leaving 11 bases between them. The CDR3 totals 13 residues. In germline, CDR1 is SGHKS, CDR2 YYEKEE (reference sequence). CDR3: CASSPLARDTQYF. CDR3 sequence (DNA): TGTGCCAGCAGCCCCCTGGCCCGAGATACGCAGTATTTT. Combining the CDR3 with reference TRBV5-5 and TRBJ2-3 gives the whole variable domain DAGVTQSPTHLIKTRGQQVTLRCSPISGHKSVSWYQQVLGQGPQFIFQYYEKEERGRGNFPDRFSARQFPNYSSELNVNALLLGDSALYLCASSPLARDTQYFGPGTRLTVL.

As for this clone: The sample carries other DNA sequences with the same CDR3. This rearrangement joins TRBV9 to TRBJ2-5; unclear D gene. Germline V gene sequence: CDR1 SGDLS, CDR2 YYNGEE. The CDR3 covers 14 residues. V lost 0 bases and J lost 1, with 7 bases in between. The CDR3: CASSVGAFQETQYF. The DNA for the CDR3 is TGTGCCAGCAGCGTAGGGGCCTTCCAAGAGACCCAGTACTTC. The variable domain in full, completed from reference TRBV9 and TRBJ2-5, reads DSGVTQTPKHLITATGQRVTLRCSPRSGDLSVYWYQQSLDQGLQFLIQYYNGEERAKGNILERFSAQQFPDLHSELNLSSLELGDSALYFCASSVGAFQETQYFGPGTRLLVL.